These 23 T cell receptor beta chains were sequenced from one sample in a study of blood T cell repertoires in COVID-19. Measured with immunoSEQ multiplex PCR; TCRdb has only the in-frame clones, and not every one. Found here are 57,000 or so clones, roughly 86% of them singletons; the top ten hold roughly 15%. Sequenced input: peripheral blood. The source of these receptors is a human donor in a cohort sampled during active COVID-19.

The V gene is TRBV9, the J gene TRBJ2-2, with D possibly being TRBD2 (6 bases). The CDR3 length is 15 residues. CDR1 and CDR2 from the germline V gene are SGDLS and YYNGEE. Trimming cost V 0 bases and J 4 bases, with 10 bases left between them. CDR3 amino acids: CASSVDGRSTGELFF. The CDR3 coding sequence is TGTGCCAGCAGCGTAGACGGGAGAAGCACCGGGGAGCTGTTTTTT. Full variable domain (missing parts from reference TRBV9 and TRBJ2-2): DSGVTQTPKHLITATGQRVTLRCSPRSGDLSVYWYQQSLDQGLQFLIQYYNGEERAKGNILERFSAQQFPDLHSELNLSSLELGDSALYFCASSVDGRSTGELFFGEGSRLTVL.

The chain combines TRBV10-2 with TRBJ1-5; D may be TRBD1 (6 bases). The CDR3 is made up of 13 amino acids. The germline V gene encodes CDR1 WSHSY and CDR2 SAAADI. V gave up 7 bases and J gave up 4 bases, with 11 bases separating them. The CDR3 loop is CASTEQGNQPQHF. Written as DNA, the CDR3 is TGCGCCAGCACCGAACAGGGAAATCAGCCCCAGCATTTT.

This clone was seen more than once but under ten times. The V call is TRBV19, the J call TRBJ2-1, with 10 bases lining up with TRBD2. Germline assignment: CDR1 LNHDA and CDR2 SQIVND (reference sequence). Trimming at V came to 10 bases and at J to 12 bases, leaving 18 bases not matched to a gene. CDR3 length: 15 residues. The CDR3 DNA reads as TGTGCCACTATCCAGCGGGAGGGCGGGTTAATCAGGCAGTTCTTC. It is translated as CATIQREGGLIRQFF.

The chain is built from TRBV28 and TRBJ2-7; maybe TRBD2 (5 bases). Trimming took off 2 bases at V and 2 bases at J, with 10 bases between the two ends. The CDR3 runs to 14 residues. Germline CDR1 and CDR2: MDHEN and SYDVKM. The CDR3, as DNA: TGTGCCAGCAGTTTAAACGGGGTGCCCTACGAGCAGTACTTC. Its translation is CASSLNGVPYEQYF.

This chain connects TRBV21-1 to TRBJ2-2; the DNA was not compared with TRBD2, the D call given in the table. TRBV21-1 counts as a pseudogene. The CDR3 is 12 residues long. For the CDR3, the DNA is TGTGCCAGCAGCACCCGGACCGGGGAGCTGTTTTTT. Translating it yields CASSTRTGELFF.

The CDR3 DNA sequence: TGTGCCAGCAGTTTAGGGCAGGCCCCCTACGAGCAGTACTTC. It yields the protein CASSLGQAPYEQYF. V usage is TRBV28 and J usage is TRBJ2-7; unclear D gene. The V and J ends lost 2 bases and 2 bases respectively, with 10 bases between them. In germline, CDR1 is MDHEN, CDR2 SYDVKM. The CDR3 is made up of 14 amino acids. The variable domain in full, completed from reference TRBV28 and TRBJ2-7, reads DVKVTQSSRYLVKRTGEKVFLECVQDMDHENMFWYRQDPGLGLRLIYFSYDVKMKEKGDIPEGYSVSREKKERFSLILESASTNQTSMYLCASSLGQAPYEQYFGPGTRLTVT.

This clone was detected once. J is TRBJ1-6 and V is TRBV6-5, with D possibly TRBD1 on 5 matching bases. The germline V gene has CDR1 MNHEY and CDR2 SVGAGI. This CDR3 comprises 15 residues. V lost 6 bases and J 9 bases, leaving 18 bases between the germline ends. The CDR3, as DNA: TGTGCCAGCAGACCATCCGCAGGGAGGAGTTCACCCCTCCACTTT. It codes for CASRPSAGRSSPLHF.

This clone was picked up one time. The chain carries TRBV6-5 and TRBJ1-3; TRBD1 agrees at 7 bases. Per the germline V gene, CDR1 is MNHEY and CDR2 is SVGAGI. The CDR3 length is 15 residues. Trimming cost V 5 bases and J 1 base; bases outside gene matches: 5. The CDR3 sequence is CASSPDRESGNTIYF. The CDR3 nucleotides are TGTGCCAGCAGTCCAGACAGGGAGTCTGGAAACACCATATATTTT.

This clone occurred once. The rearrangement links TRBV7-8 to TRBJ2-7, with TRBD1 matching over 7 bases. Losses at the gene ends were 5 bases for V and 3 bases for J; bases not matched to a gene: 4. The germline CDR1 and CDR2 sequences are SGHVS and FQNEAQ. The CDR3 sequence is 13 residues long. The CDR3: CASSPPGGYEQYF. The DNA for the CDR3 is TGTGCCAGCAGCCCACCAGGGGGCTACGAGCAGTACTTC.

The rearrangement links TRBV2 to TRBJ1-4; no clear D gene. CDR1 is SNHLY and CDR2 is FYNNEI in the germline V gene. The length of the CDR3 is 10 residues. The V end lost 8 bases, the J end lost 8 bases, and 6 bases lay between the germline ends. CDR3 residues: CASQREKLFF. In nucleotides, the CDR3 is TGTGCCAGCCAACGGGAAAAACTGTTTTTT.

The J gene is TRBJ1-4, the V gene TRBV6-5; 8 positions agree with TRBD1. V was pared by 6 bases and J by 3 bases, with 3 bases of the junction left unmatched. This CDR3 is 14 amino acids long. The germline CDR1 and CDR2 sequences are MNHEY and SVGAGI. The DNA of the CDR3 is TGTGCCAGCAGAAAACAGGGGGCTAATGAAAAACTGTTTTTT. The encoded protein is CASRKQGANEKLFF.

The chain uses TRBV25-1 and TRBJ2-7; perhaps TRBD1 as D (5 bases). The germline V gene has CDR1 MGHDK and CDR2 SYGVNS. This CDR3 comprises 13 residues. Trimming removed 6 bases from V and 3 bases from J, with 12 bases in between. DNA of the CDR3: TGTGCCAGCAGAGCCGACAGAGGCTACGAGCAGTACTTC. Amino acids: CASRADRGYEQYF.

This clone was detected once. The rearrangement joins TRBV12-5 to TRBJ2-1, with TRBD2 identical over 7 bases. V trimming: 5 bases; J trimming: 6 bases; junction bases outside the gene matches: 28. Germline-derived CDR1 and CDR2 are LGHNT and FRNRAP. The CDR3 spans 21 residues. The CDR3 nucleotides read TGTGCTAGTGGTCCTCCAGACTCACGGATAGGAGGGAGGGCCGAAAGCAATGAGCAGTTCTTC. Translation: CASGPPDSRIGGRAESNEQFF. Full variable domain (outside the CDR3, taken from reference TRBV12-5 and TRBJ2-1): DARVTQTPRHKVTEMGQEVTMRCQPILGHNTVFWYRQTMMQGLELLAYFRNRAPLDDSGMPKDRFSAEMPDATLATLKIQPSEPRDSAVYFCASGPPDSRIGGRAESNEQFFGPGTRLTVL.

This clone is a singleton in its sample. The chain employs TRBV14 and TRBJ2-2; TRBD2 is a possible D gene (6 bases). CDR3 length equals 14 residues. The V and J ends lost 3 bases and 4 bases respectively, with 9 bases between them. Germline loops: CDR1 SGHDN, CDR2 FVKESK. CDR3 nucleotides: TGTGCCAGCAGCCAGCGGGGAAGCACCGGGGAGCTGTTTTTT. Protein sequence: CASSQRGSTGELFF.

The sample holds one count of this clone. V and J are TRBV7-9 and TRBJ2-1; the D gene is possibly TRBD2 (5 bases). The V end was cut by 4 bases, the J end by 4 bases, with 14 bases between. Germline CDR1 and CDR2: SEHNR and FQNEAQ (reference sequence). CDR3 length equals 15 residues. The CDR3 protein is CASSWGAGEYNEQFF. The CDR3 bases are TGTGCCAGCAGCTGGGGTGCCGGGGAATACAATGAGCAGTTCTTC.

This chain connects TRBV10-3 to TRBJ2-7, with 16 positions matching TRBD2. This CDR3 has 19 amino acids. Per germline, CDR1 ENHRY and CDR2 SYGVKD. J was trimmed by 6 bases and V by 5 bases; bases with no gene match: 16. The CDR3: CAISSLGTSGRAKGGEQYF. CDR3 nucleotides: TGTGCCATCAGTTCACTCGGGACTAGCGGGAGGGCCAAGGGGGGCGAGCAGTACTTC.

The chain carries TRBV15 and TRBJ2-7; TRBD1 matches 10 bases. Germline V gene sequence: CDR1 LNHNV, CDR2 YYDKDF (reference sequence). CDR3 size: 16 residues. V lost 2 bases to trimming and J lost 0 bases; unmatched junction nucleotides: 4. The CDR3 sequence: CATSRRQGAGSYEQYF. CDR3 DNA: TGTGCCACCAGCAGAAGACAGGGGGCTGGCTCCTACGAGCAGTACTTC.

The chain couples TRBV3-1 (or the pseudogene TRBV3-2) to TRBJ2-1; D remains ambiguous. Germline-derived CDR1 and CDR2 are LGHDT and YNNKEL (reference sequence). There are 15 residues in the CDR3. The germline V and J ends were trimmed by 2 bases and 4 bases, with 12 bases remaining between them. This CDR3 reads CASSQSRGDYNEQFF. DNA for the CDR3: TGTGCCAGCAGCCAATCCCGCGGAGATTACAATGAGCAGTTCTTC.

This chain links TRBV7-9 with TRBJ2-1, with D possibly matching TRBD2 (6 bases). The CDR3 covers 16 residues. Deletions cut 0 bases from V and 8 bases from J, with 17 bases between. CDR1 is SEHNR and CDR2 is FQNEAQ in the germline V gene (reference sequence). CDR3 region: CASSLASETRAYEQFF. DNA for the CDR3: TGTGCCAGCAGCTTAGCGTCCGAGACTAGAGCCTATGAGCAGTTCTTC.

V is TRBV7-6 and J is TRBJ1-6; perhaps TRBD1 as D (6 bases). Germline assignment: CDR1 SGHVS and CDR2 FNYEAQ. Trimming cost V 1 base and J 8 bases, with 9 bases left between them. The CDR3 has 14 amino acids. The CDR3 nucleotides are TGTGCCAGCAGCTTAGGGTCAGGGGATTCACCCCTCCACTTT. Amino acids: CASSLGSGDSPLHF.

The rearrangement uses TRBV12-3 or TRBV12-4 and TRBJ1-6; no firm D call. Trimming removed 4 bases at V and 9 bases at J, with 10 bases between. The CDR3 is 13 residues long. The CDR3 reads CASSSLGRSPLHF. The CDR3 region has the DNA TGTGCCAGCAGTTCCCTCGGTCGTTCACCCCTCCACTTT.

The V call is TRBV9, the J call TRBJ2-5; D perhaps matches TRBD2 (6 bases). The CDR3 is made up of 15 amino acids. Germline V gene sequence: CDR1 SGDLS, CDR2 YYNGEE. V was clipped by 0 bases and J by 4 bases, with 13 bases between them. This chain's CDR3 is CASSVGRLGGETQYF. The CDR3 DNA follows: TGTGCCAGCAGCGTAGGAAGGTTGGGGGGAGAGACCCAGTACTTC.

The genes are TRBV19 and TRBJ2-7; 7 nucleotides match TRBD2. The trim removed 4 bases at V and 0 bases at J, leaving 3 bases unmatched. Germline V gene sequence: CDR1 LNHDA, CDR2 SQIVND (reference sequence). The CDR3 consists of 14 residues. The CDR3 loop is CASSKREGSYEQYF. For the CDR3, the DNA is TGTGCCAGTAGTAAGAGGGAGGGCTCCTACGAGCAGTACTTC. Complete variable domain (other parts from reference TRBV19 and TRBJ2-7): DGGITQSPKYLFRKEGQNVTLSCEQNLNHDAMYWYRQDPGQGLRLIYYSQIVNDFQKGDIAEGYSVSREKKESFPLTVTSAQKNPTAFYLCASSKREGSYEQYFGPGTRLTVT.